The TCR beta chain under discussion was sequenced for a study of T cells after yellow fever vaccination. Notes on the study in general: The secondary response was weaker but peaked faster, day 5 versus 15.

TCRdb fed the 5' RACE reads into MiXCR, producing one record per CDR3 protein. This table has 300,000 to 400,000 distinct CDR3 sequences, roughly an eighth appearing once. V lost 0 bases and J lost 1; bases outside the gene matches: 6. Germline loops: CDR1 SGHTA, CDR2 FQGNSA. The CDR3 is made up of 17 amino acids. Concerning this clonotype: Its specificity is unknown.

The rearrangement joins TRBV7-2 to TRBJ2-3; 8 nucleotides match TRBD2. Specimen: CD4+ T cells sorted from PBMCs, collected 15 days after the yellow fever booster vaccination. This sequence originates from a man aged 18 to 35 who received the YFV17D yellow fever vaccine. The CDR3 DNA reads TGTGCCAGCAGCTTAGCTTTAGCGGGGTCCGGCACAGATACGCAGTATTTT. Translating it yields CASSLALAGSGTDTQYF.